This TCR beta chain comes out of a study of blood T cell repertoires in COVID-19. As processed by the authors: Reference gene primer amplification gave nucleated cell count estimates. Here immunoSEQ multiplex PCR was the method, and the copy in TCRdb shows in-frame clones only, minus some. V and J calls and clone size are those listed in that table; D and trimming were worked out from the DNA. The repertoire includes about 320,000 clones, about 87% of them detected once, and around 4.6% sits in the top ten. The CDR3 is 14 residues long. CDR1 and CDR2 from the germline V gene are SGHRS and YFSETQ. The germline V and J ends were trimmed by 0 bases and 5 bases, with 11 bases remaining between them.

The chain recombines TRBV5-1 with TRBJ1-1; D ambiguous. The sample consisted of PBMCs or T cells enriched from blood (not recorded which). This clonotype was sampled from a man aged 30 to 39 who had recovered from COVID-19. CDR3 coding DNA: TGCGCCAGCAGCTTGGCGGGGTCGCTTACTGAAGCTTTCTTT. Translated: CASSLAGSLTEAFF.